This T cell receptor beta chain was recorded in a study of graft-versus-host responses after intestinal transplantation. Across the whole study: Recipients underwent multivisceral, liver-intestinal, or isolated intestinal transplants. Tacrolimus plus steroids were given to all recipients for 2 to 4 years, preceded by anti-thymocyte globulin induction.

Only in-frame clones appear in the TCRdb table, and some are missing; sequencing was by immunoSEQ multiplex PCR. The sample yields 23,000 or so clones, around 94% seen once. The CDR3 extends over 14 amino acids. Trimming removed 5 bases at V and 4 bases at J, with 14 bases between. CDR1 and CDR2 from the germline V gene are MGHDK and SYGVNS. On this clone itself: Its specificity is unknown.

Study-wide results and limits: Circulating GvH clone levels at their peak were associated with HvG declines (early post-transplant). Researchers found GvH clones in recipient marrow, and some showed up first in ileum or blood.

The clonotype originates from a human patient who received an intestinal transplant, so some T cells may come from the graft donor. V is TRBV25-1 and J is TRBJ1-1; D may be TRBD1 (5 bases). Sequencing was performed on PBMCs, taken more than 29 days after intestinal transplant. In DNA form, the CDR3 reads TGTGCCAGCAGTTCCCCGGGGGACGGCACTGAAGCTTTCTTT. This sequence encodes CASSSPGDGTEAFF.